Presented here are 7 T cell receptor beta chains from one specimen sequenced in a study of blood T cell repertoires in COVID-19. Profiled with immunoSEQ multiplex PCR; TCRdb holds only in-frame clones, not every one. This sample has just over 250,000 clones, with approximately 87% found just once. The sequenced sample was peripheral blood. The origin of the receptors is a woman in her 50s with acute or convalescent COVID-19.

This clone has just one count. The CDR3 sequence is CASSRTVIEQYF. In DNA form, the CDR3 reads TGTGCCAGCAGCCGGACAGTCATCGAGCAGTACTTC. The chain uses TRBV5-8 and TRBJ2-7; tentative D call: TRBD1 (6 bases). This CDR3 comprises 12 residues. Trimming took 4 bases from V and 6 from J, leaving 11 bases between them. Germline CDR1 is SGHTS and CDR2 is YDEGEE. The whole variable domain, filled in from reference TRBV5-8 and TRBJ2-7, reads EAGVTQSPTHLIKTRGQQATLRCSPISGHTSVYWYQQALGLGLQFLLWYDEGEERNRGNFPPRFSGRQFPNYSSELNVNALELEDSALYLCASSRTVIEQYFGPGTRLTVT.

This clone was counted a few times. The rearrangement links TRBV4-3 to TRBJ1-3; 8 nucleotides align to TRBD1. V shed 3 bases, J shed 2 bases, and the junction held 3 bases outside the gene matches. Germline-derived CDR1 and CDR2 are LGHNA and YSLEER. The length of the CDR3 is 15 residues. In DNA form, the CDR3 reads TGCGCCAGCAGCCACACAGGGGGACCTGGAAACACCATATATTTT. Translation: CASSHTGGPGNTIYF.

This sequence joins TRBV5-1 and TRBJ2-1, with TRBD2 matching 9 bases. The CDR3 is 17 residues long. With V trimmed by 1 base and J by 8 bases, 13 bases remained unmatched. CDR1 is SGHRS, CDR2 YFSETQ, per germline. The CDR3 spells CASSLKGLAGVFDEQFF. The CDR3, as DNA: TGCGCCAGCAGCTTGAAGGGTTTAGCGGGAGTGTTCGATGAGCAGTTCTTC.

A note on this clone: This CDR3 is also generated by other DNA sequences in the sample. This chain joins TRBV5-1 and TRBJ2-1, with D possibly TRBD2 on 5 matching bases. Trimming took 0 bases from V and 5 from J, leaving 9 bases between them. The germline CDR1 and CDR2 sequences are SGHRS and YFSETQ. CDR3 length equals 14 residues. CDR3 coding DNA: TGCGCCAGCAGCTTGGTGCCCGGGAACAATGAGCAGTTCTTC. This gives the protein CASSLVPGNNEQFF. Full variable domain (outside the CDR3, taken from reference TRBV5-1 and TRBJ2-1): KAGVTQTPRYLIKTRGQQVTLSCSPISGHRSVSWYQQTPGQGLQFLFEYFSETQRNKGNFPGRFSGRQFSNSRSEMNVSTLELGDSALYLCASSLVPGNNEQFFGPGTRLTVL.

This clone occurred once. The genes are TRBV5-5 and TRBJ1-5; TRBD1 is a possible D gene (6 bases). Looked up from germline, CDR1 is SGHKS and CDR2 is YYEKEE (reference sequence). Trimming left V 4 bases short and J 1 base short, with 12 bases between. There are 15 residues in the CDR3. CDR3 in amino acids: CASSLRGLSNQPQHF. CDR3 DNA sequence: TGTGCCAGCAGCCTCAGGGGTTTGAGCAATCAGCCCCAGCATTTT.

This chain uses TRBV5-1 with TRBJ2-7; 10 bases match TRBD2. The CDR3 is 15 residues long. The germline gives CDR1 SGHRS, CDR2 YFSETQ. V lost 4 bases, J lost 2 bases, and 6 bases stayed unmatched. The CDR3 region is CASSPGTSETYEQYF. CDR3 DNA sequence: TGCGCCAGCAGCCCCGGGACTAGCGAGACCTACGAGCAGTACTTC.

Only a few counts were recorded for this clone. The gene calls are TRBV5-1 and TRBJ2-1, with D uncertain. There are 13 residues in the CDR3. Between the trimmed V and J ends, which lost 0 bases and 9 bases, there was a span of 10 bases. CDR1 is SGHRS, CDR2 YFSETQ, per germline. The CDR3 DNA follows: TGCGCCAGCAGCTTGGCCTTGGGCTCTGAGCAGTTCTTC. It yields the protein CASSLALGSEQFF.